These T cell receptor beta chains were read from a single sample in a study of cytomegalovirus exposure and HLA in healthy donors. Data came from immunoSEQ multiplex PCR; TCRdb stores just in-frame clones and leaves some out. The table records under 200,000 clones, around 82% of them present only once. The sample comprised PBMCs. The receptor source for this set is a male donor in good health and CMV-seronegative. Both conserved end residues are part of each CDR3. D genes are given only for firm matches. Not all rows give a size; the values are once, few, many and, for expanded clones, a class.

CDR3 length	J gene	V gene	clone size	D gene	CDR3 protein	CDR3 DNA
15	TRBJ1-3	TRBV28	.	.	CASSLPRGAGNTIYF	TGTGCCAGCAGTTTACCCCGGGGGGCTGGAAACACCATATATTTT
13	TRBJ2-7	TRBV6-6	.	.	CASSYDSSYEQYF	TGTGCCAGCAGTTACGACAGCTCCTACGAGCAGTACTTC
13	TRBJ2-3	TRBV6-4	.	.	CASSEGATDTQYF	TGTGCCAGCAGTGAGGGGGCCACAGATACGCAGTATTTT
15	TRBJ2-1	TRBV15	.	.	CATSRDWVRDGRQFF	TGTGCCACCAGCAGAGATTGGGTGCGGGATGGTCGGCAGTTCTTC
13	TRBJ1-2	TRBV19	.	.	CASAGPGGYGYTF	TGTGCCAGTGCAGGGCCGGGGGGCTATGGCTACACCTTC
12	TRBJ1-2	TRBV6-5	.	TRBD1	CASSTPGQGYTF	TGTGCCAGCAGTACCCCGGGACAGGGCTACACCTTC
17	TRBJ1-1	TRBV5-4	.	.	CASSFGAALRGSTEAFF	TGTGCCAGCAGCTTCGGGGCAGCCCTACGGGGGAGCACTGAAGCTTTCTTT
16	TRBJ2-1	TRBV7-9	.	TRBD2	CASSLIGGSSYNEQFF	TGTGCCAGCAGCTTAATTGGCGGGAGCTCCTACAATGAGCAGTTCTTC
14	TRBJ2-5	TRBV7-2	.	.	CASSPDRYQETQYF	TGTGCCAGCAGCCCGGACAGATACCAAGAGACCCAGTACTTC
12	TRBJ2-7	TRBV7-8	.	.	CASSLPRGEQYF	TGTGCCAGCAGCTTACCAAGGGGCGAGCAGTACTTC
15	TRBJ2-1	TRBV12-5	once	TRBD2	CASAGASGSKYEQFF	TGTGCTAGTGCTGGGGCTAGCGGGAGTAAGTATGAGCAGTTCTTC
16	TRBJ2-5	TRBV7-8	.	TRBD2	CASSLKGLAGVETQYF	TGTGCCAGCAGCCTGAAAGGGTTAGCGGGAGTTGAGACCCAGTACTTC
16	TRBJ2-2	TRBV4-2	.	.	CASSQEGGRDTGELFF	TGTGCCAGCAGCCAAGAAGGCGGGCGGGACACCGGGGAGCTGTTTTTT
12	TRBJ1-2	TRBV27	.	.	CASGGYTYGYTF	TGTGCCAGCGGAGGGTACACCTATGGCTACACCTTC
17	TRBJ1-1	TRBV7-9	few	.	CASSLFVSGDRNTEAFF	TGTGCCAGCAGCCTATTCGTGTCCGGAGACAGAAACACTGAAGCTTTCTTT
14	TRBJ1-2	TRBV19	.	.	CASRAGGFAYGYTF	TGTGCCAGTAGGGCCGGGGGATTTGCCTATGGCTACACCTTC
15	TRBJ2-7	TRBV5-1	.	.	CASSPNQGVAYEQYF	TGCGCCAGCAGCCCCAATCAAGGGGTCGCCTACGAGCAGTACTTC
16	TRBJ2-1	TRBV6-6	few	TRBD2	CASSSLILGLANEQFF	TGTGCCAGCAGTTCCCTAATCCTGGGACTAGCCAATGAGCAGTTCTTC
17	TRBJ2-1	TRBV5-1	few	.	CASSSPQTGSSYNEQFF	TGCGCCAGCAGCTCGCCCCAGACGGGTAGCTCCTACAATGAGCAGTTCTTC
14	TRBJ1-4	TRBV28	.	TRBD1	CASSSRQGPKVVFF	TGTGCCAGCAGTTCGCGACAGGGACCAAAGGTGGTGTTTTTT
15	TRBJ1-1	TRBV5-1	.	TRBD1	CASSFGTALNTEAFF	TGCGCCAGCAGCTTCGGGACAGCCCTGAACACTGAAGCTTTCTTT
14	TRBJ2-7	TRBV10-3	.	TRBD1	CAIRSGTESYEQYF	TGTGCCATCAGATCCGGGACAGAATCATACGAGCAGTACTTC
18	TRBJ2-1	TRBV7-9	.	.	CSSSLVRGTPSSYNEQFF	TGTTCCAGCAGCTTAGTTCGAGGGACACCGAGCTCCTACAATGAGCAGTTCTTC
16	TRBJ2-5	TRBV25-1	once	.	CASWGIQAVRSETQYF	TGTGCCAGCTGGGGAATACAGGCAGTCCGGTCGGAGACCCAGTACTTC
15	TRBJ2-5	TRBV6-1	many	TRBD2	CASGGGTSGVETQYF	TGTGCCAGCGGGGGGGGGACTAGCGGGGTGGAGACCCAGTACTTC
15	TRBJ1-1	TRBV28	.	.	CASRPGVAGNTEAFF	TGTGCCAGCAGACCTGGGGTGGCGGGGAACACTGAAGCTTTCTTT
18	TRBJ2-7	TRBV7-9	once	TRBD2	CASSTIRVKAGGFHEQYF	TGTGCCAGCAGCACCATCAGGGTGAAGGCGGGAGGCTTTCACGAGCAGTACTTC
13	TRBJ2-1	TRBV19	.	TRBD1	CASSLSRDRGQFF	TGTGCCAGTAGTCTGAGCCGGGACAGGGGTCAGTTCTTC
14	TRBJ2-7	TRBV7-2	few	TRBD2	CASAPDGRTYEQYF	TGTGCCAGCGCACCGGACGGGAGGACCTACGAGCAGTACTTC